The source of this TCR beta chain is a study of radiation and T cells in renal cell carcinoma. Overall study findings and caveats: Irradiated tumors held more dominant CDR3 motifs than control tumors. Top tumor clonotypes rose in blood 2 weeks post-radiation, then contracted.

Treatment noted: 15 Gy SBRT to primary tumor, nephrectomy 4 weeks later. There are 14 residues in the CDR3. V gave up 3 bases and J gave up 5 bases, with 15 bases separating them. Germline V gene lookup returns CDR1 GTSNPN and CDR2 SVGIG (reference sequence). The assay was immunoSEQ multiplex PCR, and TCRdb's table has in-frame clones only and misses some. Of under 20,000 clones in the sample, 64% are singletons; the top ten hold 25% to 30%. Points on this clone: Its antigen is not known.

This specimen was tumor tissue, taken from a patient whose treatment included radiotherapy and nephrectomy. This TCR was recovered from a woman in her 70s with renal cell carcinoma. The chain uses TRBV30 and TRBJ2-3; D may correspond to TRBD1 or TRBD2 (5 bases each). CDR3 DNA sequence: TGTGCCTGGAGCGGGGCCCGTGGTGGAGATACGCAGTATTTT. Protein product: CAWSGARGGDTQYF.